The 13 T cell receptor beta chains presented below share a single source sample, sequenced in a study of T cell clonality in common variable immunodeficiency. Data came from immunoSEQ multiplex PCR; TCRdb stores just in-frame clones and leaves some out. This table holds tens of thousands of clones with no singletons; the top ten claim approximately 1.4%. What was sequenced was peripheral blood mononuclear cells. These receptors came from a person aged 18 to 69 in good health.

The sample holds many counts of this clone. The read ends 3 residues early relative to the CDR3; the germline J gene fills the gap. The chain carries TRBV20-1 and TRBJ2-7, with 7 bases that match TRBD1. CDR1 DFQATT and CDR2 SNEGSKA come from the germline V gene (reference sequence). CDR3 size: 15 residues. V lost 5 bases and J lost 2; bases outside the gene matches: 12. CDR3 region: CSAPTPNRGTYEQYF. CDR3 bases read: TGCAGTGCTCCGACACCCAACAGGGGAACCTACGAG.

At least ten counts were recorded for this clone. The read terminates 3 residues before the CDR3 end, so the remaining end is supplied by the germline J gene. J is TRBJ2-3 and V is TRBV5-1; D is possibly TRBD2 (5 bases). The germline V gene has CDR1 SGHRS and CDR2 YFSETQ. This CDR3 contains 14 residues. V dropped 0 bases and J dropped 1 base, with 6 bases sitting between them. The part of the CDR3 DNA that was read is TGCGCCAGCAGCTTGGGAGGGCGCACAGATACG. Translation gives CASSLGGRTDT. The whole CDR3 sequence is CASSLGGRTDTQYF.

This clone was observed a handful of times. The CDR3 sequence: CASSVTGELYEQYF. CDR3 bases read: TGTGCCAGCAGCGTGACAGGGGAGCTTTACGAG. The rearrangement joins TRBV11-2 to TRBJ2-7, with 8 bases lining up with TRBD1. The read gets to within 3 residues of the CDR3 end, and the germline J gene fills in the rest. Germline loops: CDR1 SGHAT, CDR2 FQNNGV. The CDR3 contains 14 residues. With V trimmed by 5 bases and J by 4 bases, 7 bases remained unmatched.

This clone was counted between two and nine times. The CDR3 extends 3 residues past the end of the read, so its final part is completed from the germline J gene. The V gene is TRBV7-2, the J gene TRBJ1-2, with D hard to call. The CDR3 length is 17 residues. From germline, CDR1 is SGHTA and CDR2 FQGNSA. This CDR3 reads CASSLAAGTRVVDTYTF. CDR3 DNA (partial): TGTGCCAGCAGCTTAGCGGCGGGAACTAGAGTCGTAGATACC.

This clone was detected ten times or more. The read falls 3 residues short of the CDR3 end, and the missing part is taken from the germline J gene. The chain combines TRBV10-3 with TRBJ2-5, with D possibly TRBD2 on 6 matching bases. Trimming took 4 bases from V and 2 from J, leaving 8 bases between them. The CDR3 sequence is 13 residues long. Germline V gene data show CDR1 as ENHRY and CDR2 as SYGVKD. This CDR3 reads CAISVGGQETQYF. Partial CDR3 DNA: TGTGCCATCAGTGTTGGAGGGCAAGAGACC.

This clone came up many times. The read terminates 3 residues ahead of where the CDR3 ends, so the germline J gene completes it. V gene TRBV7-2 combines with J gene TRBJ2-3, with 7 bases fitting TRBD2. The CDR3 sequence is 15 residues long. Per the germline V gene, CDR1 is SGHTA and CDR2 is FQGNSA. V lost 0 bases to trimming and J lost 0 bases; unmatched junction nucleotides: 0. The CDR3 here is CASSLAAGSTDTQYF. CDR3 bases read: TGTGCCAGCAGCTTAGCAGCGGGAAGCACAGATACG.

For this clone: The read gets to within 3 residues of the CDR3 end, and the germline J gene fills in the rest. The chain couples TRBV7-2 to TRBJ1-4, with D perhaps TRBD1 (6 bases). The CDR3 consists of 15 residues. Germline V gene data show CDR1 as SGHTA and CDR2 as FQGNSA. The CDR3 bases that were read are TGTGCCAGCAGCGTACAGGGCTCTGGGGCCAACGTA. Its protein product is CASSVQGSGANV. The CDR3, in full, reads CASSVQGSGANVLFF.

This clone was found many times. From the germline J gene comes the end of the CDR3, since the read stops 3 residues before it. The chain uses TRBV29-1 and TRBJ2-5; 9 bases match TRBD2. This CDR3 is 14 amino acids long. Germline V CDR1 and CDR2: SQVTM, ANQGSEA. V trimming: 7 bases; J trimming: 5 bases; junction bases outside the gene matches: 11. The CDR3 bases that were read are TGCAGCGAAGGGGCCGGGACTAGCCTTGAGACC. It codes for CSEGAGTSLET. The whole CDR3 protein reads CSEGAGTSLETQYF. The full variable domain, in which reference TRBV29-1 and TRBJ2-5 provide the parts outside the CDR3, is SAVISQKPSRDICQRGTSLTIQCQVDSQVTMMFWYRQQPGQSLTLIATANQGSEATYESGFVIDKFPISRPNLTFSTLTVSNMSPEDSSIYLCSEGAGTSLETQYFGPGTRLLVL.

This clone showed up many times. From the germline J gene comes the end of the CDR3, since the read stops 3 residues before it. The chain carries TRBV20-1 and TRBJ2-3; a weak D match, TRBD1 (5 bases). Germline lookup yields CDR1 DFQATT and CDR2 SNEGSKA (reference sequence). The CDR3 covers 18 residues. Trimming removed 3 bases at V and 1 base at J, with 23 bases between. CDR3: CSASSTDSLSRGTDTQYF. The sequenced part of the CDR3 DNA is TGCAGTGCTAGTTCAACCGACAGTTTGTCAAGGGGCACAGATACG.

This clone has a count of ten or more. The read ends 3 residues early relative to the CDR3; the germline J gene fills the gap. The chain couples TRBV5-1 to TRBJ2-5, with TRBD1 identical over 9 bases. V shed 2 bases and J 4 bases; nucleotides not matched to a gene: 6. CDR1 and CDR2 (germline): SGHRS, YFSETQ. This CDR3 comprises 15 residues. CDR3 sequence: CASSFGTGIRETQYF. Partial CDR3 DNA: TGCGCCAGCAGCTTCGGGACAGGGATCCGAGAGACC.

In this sample, this clone turned up a few times. Sequencing ends 3 residues short of the CDR3 end; the germline J gene provides the rest. The V gene is TRBV25-1, the J gene TRBJ2-5; 12 bases line up with TRBD2. V gave up 1 base and J gave up 5 bases; unmatched junction bases: 8. Germline CDR1 is MGHDK and CDR2 is SYGVNS. The CDR3 totals 17 residues. The part of the CDR3 DNA that was read is TGTGCCAGCAGTGAATCGGTGACTAGCGGGAGTGGGGAGACC. Its protein is CASSESVTSGSGET. The entire CDR3 is CASSESVTSGSGETQYF.

This clone has ten or more counts. Sequencing ends 3 residues short of the CDR3 end; the germline J gene provides the rest. The rearrangement joins TRBV7-2 to TRBJ2-5; 8 bases match TRBD1. The germline CDR1 and CDR2 sequences are SGHTA and FQGNSA. The CDR3 is 15 amino acids. V shed 4 bases and J 0 bases; nucleotides not matched to a gene: 4. The CDR3 sequence: CASSSGQGHQETQYF. The sequenced CDR3 bases are TGTGCCAGCAGCTCAGGACAGGGCCACCAAGAGACC.

At least ten counts were recorded for this clone. The read halts 3 residues ahead of the CDR3 end, with the missing end drawn from the germline J gene. J is TRBJ2-7 and V is TRBV12-3 or TRBV12-4; 11 positions match TRBD1. The CDR3 loop spans 15 amino acids. V dropped 6 bases and J dropped 6; count of bases not matched to a gene: 10. The CDR3 bases that were read are TGTGCCAGCAGAAACACCGGGACAGGGGGGTCCGAG. Translating it yields CASRNTGTGGSE. The whole CDR3 protein is CASRNTGTGGSEQYF.